This TCR beta chain is drawn from a study of T cells in Graves' hyperthyroidism and ophthalmopathy. Broader study findings: The model's output predicted ophthalmopathy at a median of roughly seven months prior to onset. Most clonotypes that expanded in the thyroid above 0.001 also showed up in blood.

Looked up from germline, CDR1 is MGHDK and CDR2 is SYGVNS. This CDR3 contains 16 residues. V lost 0 bases, J lost 4 bases, and 15 bases lay in between. At least ten counts were recorded for this clonotype. Its antigen is not identified. Amplified TCR beta CDR3 regions derived from RNA transcripts. Primed by the HTBI set, a first-round RT-PCR was run on the TCR CDR3. In TCRdb, the multiplex PCR reads were re-called with MiXCR into one record per CDR3 protein. The sample contains a few hundred thousand distinct CDR3 sequences, about 20% of which appear only once. V gene TRBV25-1 combines with J gene TRBJ1-2; D is possibly TRBD1 (5 bases). Input material: blood. This TCR came from a woman between 65 and 79 years old with Graves' ophthalmopathy. In DNA, the CDR3 is TGTGCCAGCAGTGAATATAGGGGTGGGGCCTTCTATGGCTACACCTTC. Amino acids: CASSEYRGGAFYGYTF.